Below, one TCR beta chain is given with its context. The record originates from a study of T cell repertoires in cytomegalovirus infection. CDR1 SEHNR and CDR2 FQNEAQ come from the germline V gene (reference sequence). This CDR3 comprises 16 residues. V dropped 5 bases and J dropped 0 bases, with 15 bases sitting between them. One entry per CDR3 protein, called by TCRdb with MiXCR from the reads. This sample carries nearly 550,000 distinct CDR3 sequences, approximately 16% of them seen once, and the ten largest clones take 20% to 30%. Sequenced sample: CD8+ T cells from PBMCs. The chain recombines TRBV7-9 with TRBJ2-3; D may be TRBD1 or TRBD2 (5 bases each). This receptor was taken from a human donor in good health (CMV status not recorded). Some clones in this sample may be carry-over from other donors' samples. The CDR3 region is CASSGGQGPSTDTQYF. The CDR3 bases are TGTGCCAGCAGCGGGGGTCAGGGACCCAGCACAGATACGCAGTATTTT.